What follows describes a single T cell receptor (beta chain). This sample stems from a study of blood T cell repertoires in COVID-19. Study-wide background: Spain, Italy and the United States supplied samples that represented acute and convalescent COVID-19.

The authors' processing: Estimation of nucleated cell counts was performed using reference gene primer amplification. Measured with immunoSEQ multiplex PCR; TCRdb has only the in-frame clones, and not every one. V, J and clone size derive from that table, while D and trimming were established from the DNA sequence. In the table there are under 350,000 clones, around 86% of which are singletons. The age range of participants was about 18 to 100 years, with residence in about two dozen US areas. In assigning cohorts, the study relied on participant-reported clinical history. Unmatched junction bases numbered 10, after V lost 8 bases and J lost 3 bases. CDR1 is SNHLY, CDR2 FYNNEI, per germline. The length of the CDR3 is 15 residues.

The TCR was taken from a woman aged 35 to 49 with acute COVID-19. The chain links TRBV2 to TRBJ2-1; 7 bases are shared with TRBD2. The sequenced sample consisted of PBMCs or T cells enriched from blood (not recorded which). CDR3 amino acids: CASLPRGTNYNEQFF. Here the CDR3 DNA reads TGTGCCAGCCTCCCGCGGGGGACGAACTACAATGAGCAGTTCTTC.